This TCR beta chain was sequenced during a study of blood T cell repertoires in COVID-19 (dated by TCRdb to the early 2020s). In the study overall: Samples from collaborators originated in the United States, Italy and Spain and spanned both the acute and convalescent phases of COVID-19. The prospective study material was composed of cDNA or gDNA derived from T cells, B-cell-depleted T cells, or PBMCs. Subjects who had been exposed to COVID-19, were actively infected with it, or had recovered from it provided the deeply sampled blood TCRbeta repertoires that made up the dataset. A freely available public database, intended as a resource for researchers studying the immune response to SARS-CoV-2, is where the repertoires were released. The samples were drawn from the first 160 participants of the ongoing ImmuneRACE study and from over a thousand subjects provided by 6 global collaborators. Nearly every sample came with metadata listing a de-identified subject ID, COVID-19 status, age in years and sex. Where available, HLA class I and class II types were taken from metadata supplied by the sample provider and were not determined by assay-based typing.

The germline V gene supplies CDR1 SNHLY and CDR2 FYNNEI. Inclusive of the bounding cysteine and phenylalanine, the CDR3 is 15 residues long. Solely the CDR3 DNA is kept, with 45 bases framed from the first base. Compared with germline, V lacks 3 bases and J lacks 4 bases; bases without a gene match: 7. Enrolling through a virtual design, the prospective study's participants ranged in age from about 18 to 89 years and lived across roughly 23 United States geographic areas. In the prospective study, cohorts were assigned on the basis of participant-reported clinical history obtained from a screening survey and a study questionnaire. Recovered participants in ImmuneRACE Cohort 3 were defined as having two consecutive negative NP/OP PCR tests, clearance from a healthcare professional, or resolution of symptoms. Each participant in the prospective study had whole blood, serum and a nasopharyngeal or oropharyngeal swab collected by mobile phlebotomists. Participants in the prospective study had the option to provide additional blood draws and questionnaires over a 2-month period. Prospective study blood samples were shipped either frozen or at room temperature before DNA extraction.

The investigation overall reported the following: The quantity of clinical and demographic metadata differed by source and by participant and was supplied without curation.

TCRbeta CDR3 regions were amplified from genomic DNA using the immunoSEQ Assay, a bias-controlled multiplex PCR. The source study handled its data this way. Nucleated cell counts per sample were estimated from amplification of reference gene primers within the assay. To quantify the absolute abundance of each unique TCRbeta CDR3 rearrangement, sequence reads were collapsed and filtered. Productive Simpson clonality was computed per sample as the square root of Simpson's diversity index over productive rearrangements. TCRdb stores this immuneACCESS table with in-frame sequences only. Part of the clones is absent; in the studies checked, under half of the shortfall reflects unresolved V genes, and no reason is known for the rest. The V and J calls and clone size come from that table; D and trimming were worked out from the DNA. The sample profile shows about 160,000 clones; 85% to 90% of them were found once. The ten largest clones capture less than 8.5% of the sample.

Comment on this clone: Its target antigen remains unknown. Per-nucleotide qualities are absent, and no much larger clonotype sits a single base away.

Sequenced material: PBMCs or T cells enriched from blood (not recorded which). The chain links TRBV2 with TRBJ2-7; 9 bases in the middle match TRBD2. The sequence derives from a woman in her forties or fifties who had recovered from COVID-19. The CDR3 region has the sequence CASSDRRGGRYEQYF. The DNA is TGTGCCAGCAGTGATCGGCGGGGGGGCCGGTACGAGCAGTACTTC.